These 23 T cell receptor beta chains were sequenced from one sample in a study of CD8+ T cells in alopecia areata. RNA extraction was followed by reverse transcription into cDNA, which acted as the sequencing template. TCRdb keeps only in-frame clones here, not all; method: immunoSEQ multiplex PCR. In the table there are 30,000 to 35,000 clones, around 60% of which are singletons. Sequencing was carried out using NKG2D-high CD8+ T cells sorted from blood. The receptor set was obtained from a human donor with alopecia areata.

J is TRBJ2-4 and V is TRBV2, with TRBD1 as a possible D gene (6 bases). V was pared by 5 bases and J by 6 bases, with 14 bases between. Germline CDR1 SNHLY, CDR2 FYNNEI. This CDR3 is built from 14 residues. CDR3 protein: CASSPQGGLNIQYF. The CDR3 region has the DNA TGTGCCAGCAGTCCACAAGGGGGATTAAACATTCAGTACTTC.

The table lists this clone with a few counts. The chain has TRBV7-9 and TRBJ2-4; tentative D call: TRBD1 (5 bases). The V end was cut by 2 bases, the J end by 8 bases, with 22 bases between. The CDR3 is made up of 17 amino acids. Per germline, CDR1 SEHNR and CDR2 FQNEAQ (reference sequence). DNA of the CDR3: TGTGCCAGCAGCTTATCGACAGCCATTGAAGATTTATACATTCAGTACTTC. Its protein product is CASSLSTAIEDLYIQYF.

A few counts support this clone. The chain couples TRBV28 to TRBJ1-1, with a tentative D call TRBD1 (5 bases). Trimming pared 5 bases from V and 3 bases from J, leaving 10 bases between. This CDR3 comprises 13 residues. CDR1 and CDR2 from the germline V gene are MDHEN and SYDVKM. The CDR3 nucleotides read TGTGCCAGCAGTCCGGGACGTCACACTGAAGCTTTCTTT. The encoded protein is CASSPGRHTEAFF.

This clone was detected a few times. Different DNA sequences within this sample yield the same CDR3. V is TRBV5-4 and J is TRBJ2-7; 8 bases fit TRBD1. There are 14 residues in the CDR3. The ends lost 4 bases at V and 4 bases at J; junction bases unmatched: 7. CDR1 is SGHNT and CDR2 is YYREEE in the germline V gene (reference sequence). The CDR3 sequence: CASSPGTGGYEQYF. The DNA of the CDR3 is TGTGCCAGCAGCCCCGGGACAGGAGGATACGAGCAGTACTTC.

The chain joins TRBV2 to TRBJ1-5; perhaps TRBD1 as D (6 bases). V lost 5 bases to trimming and J lost 0 bases, with 26 bases between them. The CDR3 is 20 residues long. Looked up from germline, CDR1 is SNHLY and CDR2 is FYNNEI. This chain's CDR3 is CASSFRTDPYTTYSNQPQHF. For the CDR3, the DNA is TGTGCCAGCAGTTTTCGGACAGACCCATATACCACATATAGCAATCAGCCCCAGCATTTT. Together with reference TRBV2 and TRBJ1-5, the CDR3 gives the full variable domain: EPEVTQTPSHQVTQMGQEVILRCVPISNHLYFYWYRQILGQKVEFLVSFYNNEISEKSEIFDDQFSVERPDGSNFTLKIRSTKLEDSAMYFCASSFRTDPYTTYSNQPQHFGDGTRLSIL.

The V and J genes are TRBV19 and TRBJ2-1; D unresolved. CDR1 is LNHDA, CDR2 SQIVND, per germline (reference sequence). V dropped 8 bases and J dropped 4 bases, with 12 bases sitting between them. This CDR3 spans 13 amino acids. The CDR3 here is CASSSLLYNEQFF. The CDR3 DNA reads as TGTGCCAGTTCATCGCTACTATACAATGAGCAGTTCTTC.

The gene calls are TRBV7-9 and TRBJ1-1, with 12 bases identical to TRBD1. CDR3 length: 18 residues. The germline V gene has CDR1 SEHNR and CDR2 FQNEAQ (reference sequence). J was trimmed by 5 bases and V by 3 bases; bases with no gene match: 13. The CDR3 DNA follows: TGTGCCAGCAGCTTTGGCCCGGGACAGGGGGCGAGGTGGACTGAAGCTTTCTTT. As protein: CASSFGPGQGARWTEAFF.

This clone was seen repeatedly, ten times or more. The chain recombines TRBV28 with TRBJ2-7, with TRBD2 matching 10 bases. The CDR3 runs to 14 residues. Per germline, CDR1 MDHEN and CDR2 SYDVKM. Trimming removed 10 bases from V and 6 bases from J; junction bases left unmatched: 12. Here the CDR3 reads CATTWLAGGGEQYF. In DNA, the CDR3 is TGTGCCACCACCTGGTTAGCGGGAGGAGGCGAGCAGTACTTC.

This clone was counted only a few times. This rearrangement joins TRBV5-1 to TRBJ2-2; D gene ambiguous. V was trimmed by 1 base and J by 7 bases, leaving 11 bases between them. The CDR3 extends over 14 amino acids. CDR1 is SGHRS and CDR2 is YFSETQ in the germline V gene. For the CDR3, the DNA is TGCGCCAGCAGCTTGCCCGGCGGCGGCGGGGAGCTGTTTTTT. This translates into CASSLPGGGGELFF.

CDR3 nucleotides: TGTGCCAGCAGCCACGGATTCCTCCATGTTGGTGAGCAGTTCTTC. Its translation: CASSHGFLHVGEQFF. This chain links TRBV7-9 with TRBJ2-1, with D uncertain. CDR3 size: 15 residues. Trimming left V 5 bases short and J 9 bases short, with 20 bases between. Per germline, CDR1 SEHNR and CDR2 FQNEAQ (reference sequence).

The rearrangement uses TRBV28 and TRBJ2-5; TRBD2 matches at 7 bases. TRBJ2-7 explains the end of the DNA better; the J call may be wrong. Germline V gene sequence: CDR1 MDHEN, CDR2 SYDVKM. The CDR3 has 14 residues. The CDR3, as DNA: TGTGCCAGCACCCGGCACGGGGAGGGCTACGAGCAGTACTTC. Translation gives CASTRHGEGYEQYF.

This clone was found a few times. The CDR3, as DNA: TGTGCCAGCAGCGTAGGCGGGGGCCCTTTTCCCTATGGCTACACCTTC. This gives the protein CASSVGGGPFPYGYTF. J is TRBJ1-2 and V is TRBV9; perhaps TRBD1 as D (6 bases). This CDR3 is built from 16 residues. Germline lookup yields CDR1 SGDLS and CDR2 YYNGEE. Deletions cut 0 bases from V and 4 bases from J, with 16 bases between.

This chain uses TRBV9 with TRBJ2-2; D gene uncertain. The V gene lost 3 bases and the J gene lost 5 bases, with 8 bases spanning the gap. CDR3 size: 13 residues. Looked up from germline, CDR1 is SGDLS and CDR2 is YYNGEE. CDR3: CASSAPSTGELFF. The CDR3 nucleotides are TGTGCCAGCAGCGCACCAAGTACCGGGGAGCTGTTTTTT.

This clone has only a few counts. V usage is TRBV14 and J usage is TRBJ1-1; 7 nucleotides agree with TRBD1. The germline V gene has CDR1 SGHDN and CDR2 FVKESK. V lost 1 base to trimming and J lost 5 bases; unmatched junction nucleotides: 4. CDR3 size: 14 residues. The CDR3 loop reads CASSQVNRGTEAFF. CDR3 nucleotides: TGTGCCAGCAGCCAAGTAAACAGGGGAACTGAAGCTTTCTTT.

In this sample, this clone turned up a few times. The chain carries TRBV19 and TRBJ2-1, with unresolved D. Germline-derived CDR1 and CDR2 are LNHDA and SQIVND (reference sequence). The length of the CDR3 is 15 residues. V lost 3 bases, J lost 4 bases, and 13 bases lay in between. CDR3 residues: CASSIGLSQYNEQFF. The CDR3 nucleotides read TGTGCCAGTAGTATCGGGTTGTCACAGTACAATGAGCAGTTCTTC.

This rearrangement joins TRBV7-9 to TRBJ2-1, with D tentatively TRBD2 (5 bases). This CDR3 region has 11 residues. V lost 5 bases to trimming and J lost 10 bases, with 9 bases between them. The germline gives CDR1 SEHNR, CDR2 FQNEAQ (reference sequence). CDR3 loop: CASSPGIEQFF. The CDR3, as DNA: TGTGCCAGCAGCCCGGGGATCGAGCAGTTCTTC.

The gene calls are TRBV9 and TRBJ2-7; tentative D call: TRBD1 (7 bases). V lost 2 bases to trimming and J lost 6 bases, with 12 bases between them. The germline V gene encodes CDR1 SGDLS and CDR2 YYNGEE. This CDR3 contains 13 residues. DNA for the CDR3: TGTGCCAGCAGCGTGGAGGGGGCTGGCGAGCAGTACTTC. Protein product: CASSVEGAGEQYF.

The rearrangement uses TRBV27 and TRBJ2-7; tentative D call: TRBD1 (7 bases). Trimming removed 7 bases at V and 6 bases at J, with 22 bases between. CDR1 and CDR2 from the germline V gene are MNHEY and SMNVEV (reference sequence). The CDR3 has 15 residues. CDR3 sequence reads: CASMRQGGRFGEQYF. The CDR3 DNA is TGTGCCAGCATGAGGCAGGGGGGACGTTTTGGCGAGCAGTACTTC.

In its sample, this clone was seen a few times. V gene TRBV29-1 combines with J gene TRBJ2-1, with D unclear. Trimming left V 4 bases short and J 2 bases short, with 9 bases between. The CDR3 consists of 13 residues. CDR1 is SQVTM, CDR2 ANQGSEA, per germline. This CDR3 reads CSVASSPYNEQFF. The CDR3 DNA reads TGCAGCGTTGCGAGCAGCCCCTACAATGAGCAGTTCTTC.

This rearrangement joins TRBV27 to TRBJ1-2; D possibly corresponds to TRBD1 (6 bases). The CDR3 runs to 15 residues. V lost 3 bases and J lost 2, with 13 bases in between. Germline V gene lookup returns CDR1 MNHEY and CDR2 SMNVEV (reference sequence). The CDR3 loop is CASSFTQGRNYGYTF. The CDR3 nucleotides read TGTGCCAGCAGTTTTACCCAGGGGAGGAACTATGGCTACACCTTC.

The chain carries TRBV4-1 and TRBJ1-2; 11 bases are a match to TRBD1. This CDR3 has 18 amino acids. After removal of 1 base from V and 4 bases from J, the junction contained 11 bases not matched to a gene. In germline, CDR1 is MGHRA, CDR2 YSYEKL. DNA for the CDR3: TGCGCCAGCAGCCAAGCGCCCGGGACAGGGGGGAATGGCTATGGCTACACCTTC. As protein: CASSQAPGTGGNGYGYTF.

The chain recombines TRBV5-1 with TRBJ2-3, with D possibly TRBD2 on 6 matching bases. The germline CDR1 and CDR2 sequences are SGHRS and YFSETQ. The V gene lost 3 bases and the J gene lost 6 bases, with 17 bases spanning the gap. The CDR3 loop spans 15 amino acids. The CDR3 loop is CASSWAGARGDTQYF. Here the CDR3 DNA reads TGCGCCAGCAGCTGGGCCGGAGCCCGGGGGGATACGCAGTATTTT.

The chain combines TRBV7-9 with TRBJ1-5, with D possibly matching TRBD1 (5 bases). V shed 1 base and J shed 5 bases, with 18 bases lying between them. Germline values: CDR1 SEHNR, CDR2 FQNEAQ (reference sequence). The CDR3 spans 17 residues. CDR3 amino acids: CASSLGGREGIDQPQHF. The DNA for the CDR3 is TGTGCCAGCAGCTTAGGCGGCCGCGAGGGGATCGATCAGCCCCAGCATTTT.